The 14 T cell receptor beta chains reported below all come from one sample, sequenced in a study of radiation and T cells in renal cell carcinoma. TCRdb's table, derived via immunoSEQ multiplex PCR, lists solely in-frame clones and lacks some. The sample contains roughly 100,000 clones, roughly 90% of which appear only once. Time point noted: baseline pretreatment blood. As to treatment: 15 Gy SBRT to primary tumor, nephrectomy 4 weeks later. Sequencing was performed on blood, taken from a patient whose treatment included radiotherapy and nephrectomy. The receptors come from a man aged 50 to 60 with renal cell carcinoma.

V usage is TRBV2 and J usage is TRBJ2-5, with 8 bases identical to TRBD2. V shed 4 bases, J shed 5 bases, and the junction held 9 bases outside the gene matches. Germline loops: CDR1 SNHLY, CDR2 FYNNEI. The CDR3 loop spans 15 amino acids. CDR3 DNA sequence: TGTGCCAGCAGTGGGGTAGGGACTAGTTTGGAGACCCAGTACTTC. It encodes CASSGVGTSLETQYF.

The chain has TRBV7-9 and TRBJ2-1, with 8 bases matching TRBD2. Trimming cost V 7 bases and J 8 bases; bases outside gene matches: 4. Germline CDR1 is SEHNR and CDR2 is FQNEAQ (reference sequence). CDR3 length: 12 residues. The chain's CDR3 is CASTGGGDEQFF. The CDR3, as DNA: TGTGCCAGCACCGGGGGGGGCGATGAGCAGTTCTTC.

The chain carries TRBV7-6 and TRBJ2-1; 10 bases are shared with TRBD2. Germline V CDR1 and CDR2: SGHVS, FNYEAQ. V lost 5 bases and J lost 2; bases outside the gene matches: 3. The CDR3 is made up of 15 amino acids. CDR3 residues: CASSLTSGAYNEQFF. The CDR3 nucleotides read TGTGCCAGCAGCCTAACTAGCGGGGCCTACAATGAGCAGTTCTTC.

The chain has TRBV5-4 and TRBJ1-3; 7 bases match TRBD1. Unmatched junction bases numbered 6, after V lost 0 bases and J lost 0 bases. Looked up from germline, CDR1 is SGHNT and CDR2 is YYREEE (reference sequence). The CDR3 covers 17 residues. The CDR3 DNA reads TGTGCCAGCAGCTTGGGGGGGACAGCGAGCTCTGGAAACACCATATATTTT. This sequence encodes CASSLGGTASSGNTIYF.

The chain joins TRBV5-6 to TRBJ2-6; D is uncertain. CDR1 is SGHDT, CDR2 YYEEEE, per germline. The ends were cut back, 2 bases at V and 6 bases at J, with 9 bases in the middle. The CDR3 runs to 14 residues. The CDR3 loop is CASSFGRLANVLTF. In DNA, the CDR3 is TGTGCCAGCAGCTTTGGACGGTTGGCCAACGTCCTGACTTTC.

The chain combines TRBV6-6 with TRBJ1-1; D unclear. Trimming took off 5 bases at V and 3 bases at J, with 10 bases between the two ends. This CDR3 has 13 amino acids. The germline gives CDR1 MNHNY, CDR2 SVGAGI (reference sequence). This chain's CDR3 is CASSAPRDTEAFF. CDR3 in DNA: TGTGCCAGCAGTGCCCCACGAGACACTGAAGCTTTCTTT.

The chain couples TRBV4-1 to TRBJ2-3; maybe TRBD1 (5 bases). The germline gives CDR1 MGHRA, CDR2 YSYEKL. Trimming took 0 bases from V and 6 from J, leaving 7 bases between them. The CDR3 runs to 13 residues. The chain's CDR3 is CASSQDRGDTQYF. Written as DNA, the CDR3 is TGCGCCAGCAGCCAAGATAGGGGTGATACGCAGTATTTT.

The J gene is TRBJ2-1, the V gene TRBV19; TRBD1 aligns across 10 bases. Trimming removed 3 bases from V and 9 bases from J; junction bases left unmatched: 14. The CDR3 extends over 17 amino acids. Germline CDR1 LNHDA, CDR2 SQIVND (reference sequence). This CDR3 is CASSITTRQGAYGEQFF. In DNA, the CDR3 is TGTGCCAGTAGTATCACAACGAGACAGGGGGCTTATGGTGAGCAGTTCTTC.

The chain has TRBV7-9 and TRBJ1-1; unclear D gene. Germline V CDR1 and CDR2: SEHNR, FQNEAQ (reference sequence). Deletions cut 1 base from V and 10 bases from J, with 10 bases between. The CDR3 consists of 12 residues. The CDR3 nucleotides read TGTGCCAGCAGCTTAGGGGCGGGTTTAGCTTTCTTT. Its translation is CASSLGAGLAFF.

This clone was recorded only once. The chain carries TRBV9 and TRBJ2-3; D remains ambiguous. V lost 3 bases and J lost 6, with 14 bases in between. The CDR3 sequence is 14 residues long. Germline V gene data show CDR1 as SGDLS and CDR2 as YYNGEE. The CDR3 DNA sequence: TGTGCCAGCAGCGGGCGTAGGCAAGCGGATACGCAGTATTTT. Amino acids: CASSGRRQADTQYF.

The rearrangement joins TRBV15 to TRBJ2-7; D unresolved. The CDR3 length is 15 residues. V was pared by 3 bases and J by 0 bases, with 12 bases between. From germline, CDR1 is LNHNV and CDR2 YYDKDF (reference sequence). CDR3: CATSSSQRASYEQYF. The DNA for the CDR3 is TGTGCCACCAGCAGTAGTCAGCGCGCCTCCTACGAGCAGTACTTC.

V usage is TRBV5-6 and J usage is TRBJ1-3; D gene ambiguous. Per the germline V gene, CDR1 is SGHDT and CDR2 is YYEEEE. The V end lost 1 base, the J end lost 1 base, and 6 bases lay between the germline ends. This CDR3 is 14 amino acids long. The CDR3 bases are TGTGCCAGCAGCTTGTATGGGTCTGGAAACACCATATATTTT. It encodes CASSLYGSGNTIYF.

The chain is built from TRBV29-1 and TRBJ2-3; D ambiguous. The germline CDR1 and CDR2 sequences are SQVTM and ANQGSEA. The CDR3 is made up of 13 amino acids. V dropped 7 bases and J dropped 2 bases, with 13 bases sitting between them. DNA of the CDR3: TGCAGCGCCGGACGGCCTGACACAGATACGCAGTATTTT. Protein sequence: CSAGRPDTDTQYF.

The gene calls are TRBV6-5 and TRBJ1-5, with TRBD1 matching 8 bases. Germline CDR1 is MNHEY and CDR2 is SVGAGI. This CDR3 is built from 13 residues. V gave up 5 bases and J gave up 4 bases; unmatched junction bases: 1. The CDR3 spells CASSTGGNQPQHF. CDR3 nucleotide sequence: TGTGCCAGCAGTACAGGGGGAAATCAGCCCCAGCATTTT.